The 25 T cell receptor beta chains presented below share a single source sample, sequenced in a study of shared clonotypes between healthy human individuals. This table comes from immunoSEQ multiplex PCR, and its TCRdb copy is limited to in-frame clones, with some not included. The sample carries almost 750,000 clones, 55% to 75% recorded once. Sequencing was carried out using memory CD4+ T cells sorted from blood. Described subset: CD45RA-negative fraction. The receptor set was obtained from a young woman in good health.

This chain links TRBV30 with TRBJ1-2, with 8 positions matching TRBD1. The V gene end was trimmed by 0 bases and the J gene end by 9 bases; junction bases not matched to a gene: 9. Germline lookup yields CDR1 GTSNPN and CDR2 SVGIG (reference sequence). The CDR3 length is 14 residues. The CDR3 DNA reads TGTGCCTGGAGTGTACAGTCAGGGGGCGTGAGCTACACCTTC. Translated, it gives CAWSVQSGGVSYTF.

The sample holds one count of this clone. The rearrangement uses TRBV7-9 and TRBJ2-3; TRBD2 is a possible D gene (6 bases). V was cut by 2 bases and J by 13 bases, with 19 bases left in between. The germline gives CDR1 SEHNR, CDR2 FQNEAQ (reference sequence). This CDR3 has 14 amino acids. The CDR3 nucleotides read TGTGCCAGCAGCTTACCGAGACCGGGGGATCCGGAGTATTTT. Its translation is CASSLPRPGDPEYF.

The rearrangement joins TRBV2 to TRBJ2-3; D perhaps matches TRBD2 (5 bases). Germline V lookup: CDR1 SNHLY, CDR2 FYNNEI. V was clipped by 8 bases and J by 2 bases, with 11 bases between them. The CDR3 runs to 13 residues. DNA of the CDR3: TGTGCCAGCGGCGGGTATCCCACAGATACGCAGTATTTT. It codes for CASGGYPTDTQYF.

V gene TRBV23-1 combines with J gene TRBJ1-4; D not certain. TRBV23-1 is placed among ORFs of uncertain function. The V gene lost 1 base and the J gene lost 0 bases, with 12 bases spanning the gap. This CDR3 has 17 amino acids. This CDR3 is CASSQCWALTTNEKLFF. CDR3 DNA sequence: TGCGCCAGCAGTCAATGTTGGGCCCTGACAACTAATGAAAAACTGTTTTTT.

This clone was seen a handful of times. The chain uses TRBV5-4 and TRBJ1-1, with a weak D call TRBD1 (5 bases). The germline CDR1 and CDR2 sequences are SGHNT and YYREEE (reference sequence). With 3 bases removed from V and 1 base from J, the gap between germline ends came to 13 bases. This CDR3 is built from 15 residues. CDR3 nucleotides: TGTGCCAGCAGCTCACCAGGGAGGGGGAACACTGAAGCTTTCTTT. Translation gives CASSSPGRGNTEAFF.

The CDR3 sequence is CAIPMGLIYEQYF. CDR3 coding DNA: TGCGCCATTCCCATGGGCCTAATTTACGAGCAGTACTTC. This sequence joins TRBV4-1 and TRBJ2-7; no definite D call. The CDR3 is 13 amino acids. Per germline, CDR1 MGHRA and CDR2 YSYEKL. Trimming took 10 bases from V and 4 from J, leaving 17 bases between them.

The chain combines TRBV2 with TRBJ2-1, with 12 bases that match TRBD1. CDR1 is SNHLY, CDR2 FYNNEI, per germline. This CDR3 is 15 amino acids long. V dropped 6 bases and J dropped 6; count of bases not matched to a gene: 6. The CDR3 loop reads CASSIRDRGPNEQFF. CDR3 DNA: TGTGCCAGCAGCATCCGGGACAGGGGGCCCAATGAGCAGTTCTTC.

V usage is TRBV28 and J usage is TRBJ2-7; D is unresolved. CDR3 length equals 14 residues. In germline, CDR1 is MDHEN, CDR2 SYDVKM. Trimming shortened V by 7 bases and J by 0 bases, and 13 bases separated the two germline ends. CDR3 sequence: CASTPWGSSYEQYF. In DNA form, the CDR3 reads TGTGCCAGCACCCCGTGGGGAAGCTCCTACGAGCAGTACTTC.

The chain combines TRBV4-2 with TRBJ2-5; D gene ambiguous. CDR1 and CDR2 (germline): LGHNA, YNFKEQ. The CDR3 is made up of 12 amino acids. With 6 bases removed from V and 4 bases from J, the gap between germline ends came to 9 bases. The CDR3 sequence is CASSTQGETQYF. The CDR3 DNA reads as TGTGCCAGCAGTACCCAAGGAGAGACCCAGTACTTC.

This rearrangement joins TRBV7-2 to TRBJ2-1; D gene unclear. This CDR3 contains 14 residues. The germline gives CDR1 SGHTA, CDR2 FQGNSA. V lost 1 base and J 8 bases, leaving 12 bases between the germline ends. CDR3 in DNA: TGTGCCAGCAGCTTAGATAGACAATCCCATGAGCAGTTCTTC. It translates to CASSLDRQSHEQFF.

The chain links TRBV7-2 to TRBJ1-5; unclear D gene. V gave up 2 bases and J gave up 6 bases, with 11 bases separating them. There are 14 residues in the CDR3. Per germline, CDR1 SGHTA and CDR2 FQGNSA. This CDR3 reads CASSLRESGQPQHF. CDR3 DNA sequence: TGTGCCAGCAGCTTAAGGGAATCCGGTCAGCCCCAGCATTTT.

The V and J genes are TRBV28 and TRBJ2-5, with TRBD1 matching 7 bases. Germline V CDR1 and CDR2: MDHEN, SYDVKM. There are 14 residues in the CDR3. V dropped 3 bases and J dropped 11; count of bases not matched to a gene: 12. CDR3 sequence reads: CASSFGTAMGEQYF. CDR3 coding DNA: TGTGCCAGCAGTTTTGGGACAGCAATGGGAGAGCAGTACTTC.

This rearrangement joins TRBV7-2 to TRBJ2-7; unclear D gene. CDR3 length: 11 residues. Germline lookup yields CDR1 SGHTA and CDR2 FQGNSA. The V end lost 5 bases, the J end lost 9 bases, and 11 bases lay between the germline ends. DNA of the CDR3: TGTGCCAGCAGCCCCCGAATTAGGCAGTACTTC. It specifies CASSPRIRQYF.

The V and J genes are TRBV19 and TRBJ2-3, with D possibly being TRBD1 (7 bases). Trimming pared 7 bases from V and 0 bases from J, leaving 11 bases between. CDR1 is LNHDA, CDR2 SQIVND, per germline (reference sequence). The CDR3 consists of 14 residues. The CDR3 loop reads CASKEGASTDTQYF. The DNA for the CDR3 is TGTGCCAGTAAGGAGGGGGCTAGCACAGATACGCAGTATTTT.

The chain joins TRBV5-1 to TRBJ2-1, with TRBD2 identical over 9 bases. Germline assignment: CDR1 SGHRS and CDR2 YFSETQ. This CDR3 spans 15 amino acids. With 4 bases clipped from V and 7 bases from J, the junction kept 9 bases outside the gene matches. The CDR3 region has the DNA TGCGCCAGCAGCGTGAGCGGGAGGTCCAATAATGAGCAGTTCTTC. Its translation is CASSVSGRSNNEQFF.

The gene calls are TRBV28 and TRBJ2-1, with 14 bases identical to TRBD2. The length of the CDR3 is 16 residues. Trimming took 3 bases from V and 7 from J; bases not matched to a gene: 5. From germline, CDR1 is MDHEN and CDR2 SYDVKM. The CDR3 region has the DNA TGTGCCAGCAGTTTCTCCGGGACTAGCGGGAGAAATGAGCAGTTCTTC. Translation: CASSFSGTSGRNEQFF.

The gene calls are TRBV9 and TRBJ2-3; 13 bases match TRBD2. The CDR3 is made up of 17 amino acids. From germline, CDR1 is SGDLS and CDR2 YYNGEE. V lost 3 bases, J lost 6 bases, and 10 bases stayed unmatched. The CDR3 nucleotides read TGTGCCAGCAGCGGCCACGGGACTAGCGGGGTGCAGGATACGCAGTATTTT. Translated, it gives CASSGHGTSGVQDTQYF.

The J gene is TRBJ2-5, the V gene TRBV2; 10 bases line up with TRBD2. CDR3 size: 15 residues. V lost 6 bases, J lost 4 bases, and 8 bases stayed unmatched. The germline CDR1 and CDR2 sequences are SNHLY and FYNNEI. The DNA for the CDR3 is TGTGCCAGCAGGGAATTCGGACTAGCGGTAGAGACCCAGTACTTC. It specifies CASREFGLAVETQYF.

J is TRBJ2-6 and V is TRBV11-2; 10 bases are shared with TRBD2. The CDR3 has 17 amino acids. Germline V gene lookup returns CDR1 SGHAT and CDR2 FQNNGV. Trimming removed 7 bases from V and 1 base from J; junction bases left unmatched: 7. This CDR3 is CASIPLAGRSGANVLTF. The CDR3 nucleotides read TGTGCCAGCATCCCACTAGCGGGAAGATCTGGGGCCAACGTCCTGACTTTC.

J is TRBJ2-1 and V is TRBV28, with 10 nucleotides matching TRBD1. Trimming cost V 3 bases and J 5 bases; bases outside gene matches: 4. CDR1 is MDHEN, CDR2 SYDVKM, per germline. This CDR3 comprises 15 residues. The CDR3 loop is CASSFAGQGDNEQFF. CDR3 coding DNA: TGTGCCAGCAGTTTCGCCGGACAGGGGGACAATGAGCAGTTCTTC.

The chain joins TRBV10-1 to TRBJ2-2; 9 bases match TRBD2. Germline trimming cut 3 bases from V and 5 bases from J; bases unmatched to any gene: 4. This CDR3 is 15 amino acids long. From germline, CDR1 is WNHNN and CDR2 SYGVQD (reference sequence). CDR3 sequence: CASSDAGGRTGELFF. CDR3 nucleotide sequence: TGCGCCAGCAGTGACGCGGGAGGGCGTACCGGGGAGCTGTTTTTT.

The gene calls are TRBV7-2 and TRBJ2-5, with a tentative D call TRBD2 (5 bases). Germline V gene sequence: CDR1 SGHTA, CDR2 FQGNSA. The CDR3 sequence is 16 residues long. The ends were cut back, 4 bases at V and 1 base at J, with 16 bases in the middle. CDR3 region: CASSSQAGLAQETQYF. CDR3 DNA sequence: TGTGCCAGCAGCTCCCAGGCGGGTCTCGCCCAAGAGACCCAGTACTTC.

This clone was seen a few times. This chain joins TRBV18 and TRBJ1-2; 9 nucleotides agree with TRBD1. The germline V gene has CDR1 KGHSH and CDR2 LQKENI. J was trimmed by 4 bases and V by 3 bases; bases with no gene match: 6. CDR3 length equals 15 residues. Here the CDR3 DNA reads TGTGCCAGCTCACCGGACAGGGGCGTGATCTATGGCTACACCTTC. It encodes CASSPDRGVIYGYTF.

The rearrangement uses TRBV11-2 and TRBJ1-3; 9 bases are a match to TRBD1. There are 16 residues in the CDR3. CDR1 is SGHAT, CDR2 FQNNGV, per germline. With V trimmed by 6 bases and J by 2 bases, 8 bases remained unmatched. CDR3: CASREVQGAPGNTIYF. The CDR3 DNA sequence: TGTGCCAGCAGGGAAGTACAGGGGGCGCCTGGAAACACCATATATTTT.

The CDR3 DNA reads as TGCGCCAGCAGCTTGAATCCGGGACAGGGATCCGAGCAGTACTTC. Protein: CASSLNPGQGSEQYF. The V gene is TRBV5-1, the J gene TRBJ2-7; 9 bases are shared with TRBD1. From germline, CDR1 is SGHRS and CDR2 YFSETQ. CDR3 size: 15 residues. V shed 1 base, J shed 6 bases, and the junction held 8 bases outside the gene matches.